Listed here are 22 T cell receptor beta chains from one sample, sequenced in a study of shared clonotypes between healthy human individuals. Repertoires were generated with immunoSEQ multiplex PCR, while TCRdb's copy carries only in-frame clones and drops some. In the table there are over 1.4 million clones, more than 95% of which are singletons. Sequenced: naive CD4+ T cells sorted from blood. The subset was: CD45RA+ positively selected. Source of these receptors: a man aged 30 to 45 in good health.

This rearrangement joins TRBV29-1 to TRBJ2-3, with D possibly matching TRBD1 (6 bases). Trimming took off 7 bases at V and 4 bases at J, with 12 bases between the two ends. The CDR3 loop spans 12 amino acids. In germline, CDR1 is SQVTM, CDR2 ANQGSEA. CDR3 protein: CSARQVADTQYF. CDR3 DNA: TGCAGCGCCAGACAGGTAGCAGATACGCAGTATTTT.

As to this clone: Other DNA variants within this sample encode the same CDR3. This rearrangement joins TRBV7-2 to TRBJ2-3; D is unresolved. The ends were cut back, 5 bases at V and 5 bases at J, with 5 bases in the middle. In germline, CDR1 is SGHTA, CDR2 FQGNSA. The CDR3 length is 11 residues. The CDR3 sequence is CASSLKDTQYF. The CDR3 DNA reads TGTGCCAGCAGCCTTAAAGATACGCAGTATTTT. Supplemented by reference TRBV7-2 and TRBJ2-3, the full variable domain reads GAGVSQSPSNKVTEKGKDVELRCDPISGHTALYWYRQSLGQGLEFLIYFQGNSAPDKSGLPSDRFSAERTGGSVSTLTIQRTQQEDSAVYLCASSLKDTQYFGPGTRLTVL.

V usage is TRBV7-9 and J usage is TRBJ2-7, with 7 bases lining up with TRBD1. After removal of 5 bases from V and 4 bases from J, the junction contained 11 bases not matched to a gene. CDR3 size: 15 residues. Germline V gene data show CDR1 as SEHNR and CDR2 as FQNEAQ (reference sequence). CDR3 in DNA: TGTGCCAGCAGCCCATACCGACAGGGTGGATACGAGCAGTACTTC. As protein: CASSPYRQGGYEQYF.

This clone was counted a single time. This sample includes further DNA sequences coding for the same CDR3. The chain has TRBV7-9 and TRBJ2-1; D might be TRBD2 (5 bases). The CDR3 is 14 residues long. Germline CDR1 is SEHNR and CDR2 is FQNEAQ (reference sequence). V lost 5 bases and J 0 bases, leaving 8 bases between the germline ends. Here the CDR3 DNA reads TGTGCCAGCAGCAGCCGGGACTCCTACAATGAGCAGTTCTTC. Translated: CASSSRDSYNEQFF.

The rearrangement links TRBV5-1 to TRBJ2-1; D is undetermined. CDR3 length equals 15 residues. CDR1 is SGHRS, CDR2 YFSETQ, per germline. Deletions cut 0 bases from V and 2 bases from J, with 9 bases between. In DNA form, the CDR3 reads TGCGCCAGCAGCTTGGCCAGGAACACCTACAATGAGCAGTTCTTC. Translation: CASSLARNTYNEQFF.

In nucleotides, the CDR3 is TGTGCCTGCACTAGCGGGAGCGGTGGGACCCAGTACTTC. Protein sequence: CACTSGSGGTQYF. The chain carries TRBV30 and TRBJ2-5; 11 bases agree with TRBD2. V shed 6 bases, J shed 7 bases, and the junction held 7 bases outside the gene matches. Germline CDR1 is GTSNPN and CDR2 is SVGIG (reference sequence). This CDR3 contains 13 residues.

This sequence joins TRBV15 and TRBJ2-1; D is undetermined. The CDR3 has 13 residues. CDR1 is LNHNV, CDR2 YYDKDF, per germline (reference sequence). V was trimmed by 5 bases and J by 6 bases, leaving 11 bases between them. The CDR3 sequence is CATSVPVLNEQFF. The CDR3 DNA sequence: TGTGCCACCAGCGTCCCTGTCCTCAATGAGCAGTTCTTC.

J is TRBJ2-1 and V is TRBV9; 9 bases line up with TRBD2. The CDR3 contains 17 residues. The V and J ends lost 6 bases and 4 bases, in that order; junction bases with no gene match: 14. Germline V lookup: CDR1 SGDLS, CDR2 YYNGEE. The DNA of the CDR3 is TGTGCCAGCACACCTGGAATCGGGCTAGCGGGGTACAATGAGCAGTTCTTC. This gives the protein CASTPGIGLAGYNEQFF.

The chain carries TRBV19 and TRBJ2-2, with D perhaps TRBD1 or TRBD2 (5 bases each). Germline V gene lookup returns CDR1 LNHDA and CDR2 SQIVND (reference sequence). The CDR3 length is 15 residues. Trimming cost V 5 bases and J 6 bases, with 16 bases left between them. The CDR3 DNA sequence: TGTGCCAGTAGTTCAAATGGGGGTTTCCCCGGGGAGCTGTTTTTT. Translation gives CASSSNGGFPGELFF.

The V gene is TRBV5-1, the J gene TRBJ2-3; TRBD2 aligns across 7 bases. V was pared by 2 bases and J by 7 bases, with 7 bases of the junction left unmatched. Germline V gene sequence: CDR1 SGHRS, CDR2 YFSETQ. The CDR3 loop spans 14 amino acids. The CDR3 loop is CASSFGGSSYTQYF. The CDR3 nucleotides are TGCGCCAGCAGCTTCGGGGGGAGTTCGTATACGCAGTATTTT.

This clone occurred once. The CDR3 region has the DNA TGTGCCATCAAACCCCCGGGACAGGGGAGCGACACTGAAGCTTTCTTT. Protein: CAIKPPGQGSDTEAFF. The chain carries TRBV10-3 and TRBJ1-1, with 10 bases aligning to TRBD1. The V gene end was trimmed by 7 bases and the J gene end by 3 bases; junction bases not matched to a gene: 11. Germline V lookup: CDR1 ENHRY, CDR2 SYGVKD. CDR3 length: 16 amino acids.

V is TRBV20-1 and J is TRBJ1-2, with D hard to call. The CDR3 contains 10 residues. Trimming pared 5 bases from V and 8 bases from J, leaving 9 bases between. Germline V gives CDR1 DFQATT, CDR2 SNEGSKA (reference sequence). The CDR3 spells CSAERPGYTF. Written as DNA, the CDR3 is TGCAGTGCTGAGAGGCCCGGCTACACCTTC.

The chain couples TRBV19 to TRBJ1-5; D is unresolved. Germline V gene lookup returns CDR1 LNHDA and CDR2 SQIVND (reference sequence). The V and J ends lost 7 bases and 0 bases respectively, with 19 bases between them. The CDR3 runs to 17 residues. The DNA of the CDR3 is TGTGCCAGTAACTCGGCGGGCTGGCAGGTTAGCAATCAGCCCCAGCATTTT. This encodes CASNSAGWQVSNQPQHF.

This chain joins TRBV10-2 and TRBJ2-7; 10 nucleotides align to TRBD1. The CDR3 length is 17 residues. The germline CDR1 and CDR2 sequences are WSHSY and SAAADI. V was pared by 3 bases and J by 1 base, with 9 bases of the junction left unmatched. For the CDR3, the DNA is TGCGCCAGCAGTGAAGGTCGGGGACAGGGGACTTCCTACGAGCAGTACTTC. It translates to CASSEGRGQGTSYEQYF.

The chain is built from TRBV5-1 and TRBJ1-4; no reliable D call. The germline V and J ends were trimmed by 2 bases and 2 bases, with 7 bases remaining between them. This CDR3 has 14 amino acids. Germline CDR1 and CDR2: SGHRS and YFSETQ. CDR3 in amino acids: CASSFQPTNEKLFF. As DNA, the CDR3 is TGCGCCAGCAGCTTCCAGCCCACTAATGAAAAACTGTTTTTT.

V usage is TRBV10-3 and J usage is TRBJ1-1; no definite D call. There are 13 residues in the CDR3. Trimming shortened V by 5 bases and J by 2 bases, and 9 bases separated the two germline ends. Germline V gene lookup returns CDR1 ENHRY and CDR2 SYGVKD. The CDR3: CAISSVTNTEAFF. The CDR3 DNA is TGTGCCATCAGTTCCGTCACCAACACTGAAGCTTTCTTT.

The CDR3 DNA follows: TGTGCCAGCAAGGGGGGGCTCTACGAGCAGTACTTC. Its protein product is CASKGGLYEQYF. The rearrangement links TRBV2 to TRBJ2-7; possibly TRBD2 for D (7 bases). V lost 7 bases, J lost 3 bases, and 10 bases lay in between. CDR3 length: 12 residues. Germline CDR1 SNHLY, CDR2 FYNNEI.

This clone showed up just once. This chain connects TRBV2 to TRBJ2-1, with 9 bases fitting TRBD2. After removal of 7 bases from V and 3 bases from J, the junction contained 10 bases not matched to a gene. Germline V gene sequence: CDR1 SNHLY, CDR2 FYNNEI. This CDR3 region has 16 residues. This CDR3 is CASTRRGTSSYNEQFF. The CDR3 bases are TGTGCCAGCACTCGCAGGGGGACTAGCAGCTACAATGAGCAGTTCTTC.

The chain combines TRBV25-1 with TRBJ2-2, with D uncertain. CDR1 is MGHDK and CDR2 is SYGVNS in the germline V gene. Trimming removed 0 bases at V and 6 bases at J, with 11 bases between. This CDR3 is 15 amino acids long. The CDR3 spells CASSEYKGLAGELFF. DNA for the CDR3: TGTGCCAGCAGTGAATATAAAGGGTTGGCCGGGGAGCTGTTTTTT.

The V and J genes are TRBV30 and TRBJ1-2; no clear D. Germline CDR1 GTSNPN, CDR2 SVGIG (reference sequence). Deletions cut 6 bases from V and 7 bases from J, with 18 bases between. The CDR3 covers 13 residues. The CDR3 loop is CACYGMGSFGYTF. In DNA, the CDR3 is TGTGCCTGCTATGGGATGGGGTCCTTTGGCTACACCTTC.

Worth noting for this clone: Different DNA sequences within this sample yield the same CDR3. The V call is TRBV5-1, the J call TRBJ2-5, with TRBD1 as a possible D gene (5 bases). Trimming took off 0 bases at V and 6 bases at J, with 6 bases between the two ends. The CDR3 covers 12 residues. The germline V gene has CDR1 SGHRS and CDR2 YFSETQ. CDR3 amino acids: CASSLDRQTQYF. The CDR3, as DNA: TGCGCCAGCAGCTTGGACAGGCAGACCCAGTACTTC.

This chain joins TRBV6-1 and TRBJ2-5, with D perhaps matching TRBD1 (5 bases). CDR1 is MNHNS, CDR2 SASEGT, per germline. Trimming cost V 5 bases and J 4 bases, with 11 bases left between them. This CDR3 has 13 amino acids. The CDR3 reads CASSKQEPETQYF. DNA for the CDR3: TGTGCCAGCAGTAAACAGGAGCCAGAGACCCAGTACTTC.